The rows below give T cell receptor beta chains drawn from one sample of a study of blood T cell repertoires in COVID-19. The method was immunoSEQ multiplex PCR; TCRdb's version includes in-frame clones alone and lacks a portion of them. The sample records 350,000 to 500,000 clones, 70% to 90% being singletons. The sample comprised PBMCs or T cells enriched from blood (not recorded which). The receptors were gathered from a woman aged 18-35 years who had been exposed to COVID-19. Each CDR3 is given with its conserved first and last residue. Fields, in order: V gene, clone size, J gene, D gene, CDR3 protein, CDR3 DNA. The D gene is left open where the match is weak. Some rows have no size entry. The others give once, few or many, or a class for an expanded clone.

TRBV11-3	-	TRBJ2-3	TRBD2	CASSSRQTPGGFTDTQYF	TGTGCCAGCAGCTCCCGACAAACCCCGGGGGGTTTCACAGATACGCAGTATTTT
TRBV28	few	TRBJ1-5	-	CASSMGASNQPQHF	TGTGCCAGCAGTATGGGAGCGAGCAATCAGCCCCAGCATTTT
TRBV7-9	-	TRBJ2-7	TRBD1	CASSETGGDYEQYF	TGTGCCAGCAGCGAGACAGGGGGCGACTACGAGCAGTACTTC
TRBV3-1/TRBV3-2	-	TRBJ1-1	TRBD1	CASSRTGRDTEAFF	TGTGCCAGCAGCCGGACAGGGAGGGACACTGAAGCTTTCTTT
TRBV24-1	-	TRBJ2-2	-	CATGGKSGVTGELFF	TGTGCCACTGGAGGGAAGTCCGGTGTCACCGGGGAGCTGTTTTTT
TRBV6-5	-	TRBJ2-1	-	CASSYAAGDEQFF	TGTGCCAGCAGTTACGCGGCGGGCGATGAGCAGTTCTTC
TRBV29-1	-	TRBJ2-6	-	CSARARLAGANVLTF	TGCAGCGCCAGGGCCCGACTCGCTGGGGCCAACGTCCTGACTTTC
TRBV5-6	-	TRBJ2-7	TRBD1	CASSFLGQVNF	TGTGCCAGCAGCTTTTTGGGACAGGTTAACTTC
TRBV13	-	TRBJ2-5	TRBD2	CASSHGLAGAPIETQYF	TGTGCCAGCAGCCACGGACTAGCGGGGGCCCCTATAGAGACCCAGTACTTC
TRBV10-3	-	TRBJ2-1	TRBD2	CAISESLAGGGNEQFF	TGTGCCATCAGCGAGTCACTAGCGGGAGGAGGAAATGAGCAGTTCTTC
TRBV14	-	TRBJ2-3	TRBD1	CASSQDPGQGLTDTQYF	TGTGCCAGCAGCCAAGATCCGGGACAGGGTTTGACAGATACGCAGTATTTT
TRBV2	-	TRBJ1-1	-	CASSITGLATEAFF	TGTGCCAGCAGTATCACAGGGTTGGCCACTGAAGCTTTCTTT
TRBV28	-	TRBJ2-1	TRBD2	CASRVTSGAYNEQFF	TGTGCCAGCAGGGTGACTAGCGGGGCTTACAATGAGCAGTTCTTC
TRBV19	-	TRBJ2-7	TRBD2	CASSHLAGAFRDEQYF	TGTGCCAGTAGTCACCTAGCGGGGGCCTTCAGGGACGAGCAGTACTTC
TRBV7-8	-	TRBJ1-4	TRBD1	CASSQTGDDEKLFF	TGTGCCAGCAGCCAGACAGGGGATGATGAAAAACTGTTTTTT
TRBV28	-	TRBJ2-7	TRBD1	CASSAQPGQGFGYEQYF	TGTGCCAGCAGTGCCCAACCGGGACAGGGCTTCGGTTACGAGCAGTACTTC